This T cell receptor beta chain was sequenced in a study of T cell responses to AZD1222 COVID-19 vaccine. Study outcomes and limitations: After the peak T cell response, and only then, were repertoires sampled. Females outnumbered males among donors, who were mostly white British; clonal diversity was possibly underestimated. Baseline serology detected seropositivity in only five or six AZD1222 recipients. Spike-specific TCR depth and breadth grew after two AZD1222 doses.

On this clone: Antigen unknown.

TCRdb keeps only in-frame clones here, not all; method: immunoSEQ multiplex PCR. The sample lists tens of thousands of clones, roughly 89% occurring once. This CDR3 is 15 amino acids long. The ends were cut back, 1 base at V and 5 bases at J, with 14 bases in the middle. CDR1 and CDR2 from the germline V gene are KGHSH and LQKENI. The V call is TRBV18, the J call TRBJ1-1; a possible D gene is TRBD1 (5 bases). This clonotype was sampled from an adult in good health. This sample comprised peripheral blood, obtained on day 0 of AZD1222 vaccination. DNA of the CDR3: TGTGCCAGCTCACCACGGGCCCAGGGTAGGACTGAAGCTTTCTTT. This codes for CASSPRAQGRTEAFF.